This T cell receptor (beta chain) was sequenced in a study of naive CD8 T cells in extremely preterm neonates. Study-level results: Compared with all age groups, preterm neonates showed less repertoire richness. Productive template counts varied among preterm samples, a noted limitation.

Healthy nonsmoking adults and healthy children aged roughly 16-60 months donated peripheral blood. Sorted cells: live naive CD8+ T cells, CD45RA+CCR7+, Annexin V-negative. The germline V gene has CDR1 SGHTA and CDR2 FQGTGA. The V and J ends lost 3 bases and 5 bases respectively, with 7 bases between them. This CDR3 is built from 13 residues. Sequenced by immunoSEQ multiplex PCR; TCRdb stores in-frame clones only, minus some. Seen here are about 5,900 clones, about 98% observed once, and the top ten hold around 1.2%. About this clone: Its antigen is still unknown.

This chain connects TRBV7-3 to TRBJ2-2, with unresolved D. The clonotype was recovered from a human donor in good health. Sequences were obtained from naive CD8+ T cells from blood. The DNA for the CDR3 is TGTGCCAGCAGCTTCGACATAACCGGGGAGCTGTTTTTT. It codes for CASSFDITGELFF.